These T cell receptor beta chains were read from a single sample in a study of control samples from healthy donors and cancer patients. Some clones are missing from TCRdb's copy, which holds only in-frame ones; the method was immunoSEQ multiplex PCR. The sample has about 130,000 clones, around nine tenths seen once. The sequenced material came from blood. These receptors were taken from a man between 18 and 29 years old in good health. CDR3s leave out the opening cysteine and the closing phenylalanine or tryptophan. Fields, in order: J gene, V gene, CDR3 protein.

J: TRBJ2-2
V: TRBV28
CDR3: ASSPIAASGVRGELF

J: TRBJ2-3
V: TRBV5-5
CDR3: ASSPSGGRTDTQY

J: TRBJ1-1
V: TRBV6-5
CDR3: ASSRGQGSTEAF

J: TRBJ1-4
V: TRBV19
CDR3: ASSTGQGRFSLEKLF

J: TRBJ2-1
V: TRBV2
CDR3: ASSERGPGRTSGGYFRNEQF

J: TRBJ1-5
V: TRBV25-1
CDR3: ASSEWSRTGSRNQPQH

J: TRBJ1-6
V: TRBV27
CDR3: ASRLGTQNSPLH

J: TRBJ1-1
V: TRBV7-3
CDR3: ASSRQGDTEAF

J: TRBJ2-1
V: TRBV19
CDR3: ASTSGGRDEQF

J: TRBJ2-5
V: TRBV6-4
CDR3: ASIIGGRTRETQY

J: TRBJ1-2
V: TRBV9
CDR3: ASSVAGVNGYT

J: TRBJ1-5
V: TRBV6-5
CDR3: ASSYLWGGHQPQH

J: TRBJ2-3
V: TRBV29-1
CDR3: SVGAGGDYS

J: TRBJ1-5
V: TRBV28
CDR3: ATSPGDNQPQH

J: TRBJ2-1
V: TRBV29-1
CDR3: SVLGGGRAGNEQF

J: TRBJ1-1
V: TRBV19
CDR3: ASRGFGGVTEAF

J: TRBJ1-5
V: TRBV6-1
CDR3: ASSDAPTFMSNQPQH

J: TRBJ1-5
V: TRBV12-3/TRBV12-4
CDR3: ATQTGVNQPQH

J: TRBJ2-1
V: TRBV7-3
CDR3: ASSLRGSLAAGDEQF

J: TRBJ2-7
V: TRBV28
CDR3: ASSFSGTGGYEQY

J: TRBJ2-3
V: TRBV5-4
CDR3: ASSQLLAGAGDTQY

J: TRBJ2-4
V: TRBV4-1
CDR3: ASSPTGAKNIQY

J: TRBJ1-5
V: TRBV11-1
CDR3: ASSQDNQPQH

J: TRBJ2-5
V: TRBV7-9
CDR3: ASSEGILAGGETQY

J: TRBJ2-1
V: TRBV3-1/TRBV3-2
CDR3: ASSLRTSINEQF

J: TRBJ2-1
V: TRBV19
CDR3: ASSPPGVTYNEQF

J: TRBJ2-1
V: TRBV3-1/TRBV3-2
CDR3: ASSQDTLVGNEQF

J: TRBJ2-2
V: TRBV11-2
CDR3: ASSLGLARTGELF

J: TRBJ2-1
V: TRBV28
CDR3: ASSLEQGVDNEQF

J: TRBJ2-1
V: TRBV14
CDR3: ASSPRGNNEQF

J: TRBJ2-7
V: TRBV27
CDR3: ASSWGPSYEQY

J: TRBJ2-7
V: TRBV5-4
CDR3: ASSFGTGLPYEQY

J: TRBJ2-6
V: TRBV19
CDR3: ASSVGPGANVLT

J: TRBJ2-5
V: TRBV28
CDR3: ASSLFLLGGGGTQY

J: TRBJ1-4
V: TRBV4-2
CDR3: ASSQVIYAGSLGRREKLF

J: TRBJ1-1
V: TRBV5-5
CDR3: ASSPDGTSYTEAF

J: TRBJ2-3
V: TRBV7-9
CDR3: ASSLWGAGMD

J: TRBJ1-6
V: TRBV18
CDR3: ASSLRAASPLH

J: TRBJ1-2
V: TRBV10-2
CDR3: ASSGAGFYGYT

J: TRBJ2-5
V: TRBV4-3
CDR3: ASSHDLAGGPGQETQY

J: TRBJ1-3
V: TRBV5-1
CDR3: ASSSTGLAGNTIY

J: TRBJ1-2
V: TRBV20-1
CDR3: SASPLPGQGDYGYT

J: TRBJ2-1
V: TRBV27
CDR3: ASSELSADGINEQF

J: TRBJ1-5
V: TRBV4-1
CDR3: ASSQDVQGPNQPQH

J: TRBJ1-2
V: TRBV6-4
CDR3: ASSGDGYGYT

J: TRBJ2-7
V: TRBV28
CDR3: ASSPGTGPFYEQY

J: TRBJ1-1
V: TRBV5-1
CDR3: ASRWGTDTEAF

J: TRBJ1-5
V: TRBV28
CDR3: ASSLNRSNQPQH

J: TRBJ2-1
V: TRBV7-9
CDR3: ASSMGLAGVDEQF

J: TRBJ2-1
V: TRBV7-9
CDR3: ASSSGLPEQF

J: TRBJ2-3
V: TRBV25-1
CDR3: ASSESSRQGGDTQY

J: TRBJ2-3
V: TRBV6-5
CDR3: ASSSGILPDTQY

J: TRBJ1-2
V: TRBV13
CDR3: ASSSEQGSGYT

J: TRBJ2-1
V: TRBV30
CDR3: AWAGTSGGAVNEQF